This TCR beta chain was sequenced in a study of blood T cell repertoires in COVID-19. Study-wide context: T cells, B-cell-depleted T cells, or PBMCs supplied cDNA or gDNA.

This clone showed up just once. Authors' data handling: From reference gene primer amplification, estimates of nucleated cell counts were derived. Some clones are missing from TCRdb's copy, which holds only in-frame ones; the method was immunoSEQ multiplex PCR. V, J and clone size derive from that table, while D and trimming were established from the DNA sequence. The profile shows under 100,000 clones, roughly 80% of them singletons. Trimming took off 7 bases at V and 6 bases at J, with 16 bases between the two ends. Germline loops: CDR1 SEHNR, CDR2 FQNEAQ (reference sequence). The length of the CDR3 is 13 residues.

The source of this sequence is a man aged 45-65 years with acute or convalescent COVID-19. The rearrangement uses TRBV7-9 and TRBJ2-7; no clear D gene. Sequenced material: peripheral blood. CDR3 coding DNA: TGTGCCAGCAACCCTCCAGAAACCCGCGAGCAGTACTTC. This codes for CASNPPETREQYF.